This entry features one T cell receptor (beta chain) sequence. Its antigen is still unknown. The CDR3 is 16 residues long. From germline, CDR1 is SGHDT and CDR2 YYEEEE. Trimming stripped 4 bases from V and 0 bases from J, with 11 bases between. This sample is drawn from a study of T cells after posttransplantation cyclophosphamide. Study findings and constraints: Skin or GI-infiltrating T cells shared few TRB sequences with blood. TRB clonality was highly associated with recipient CMV seropositivity and reactivation.

Profiled with immunoSEQ multiplex PCR; TCRdb holds only in-frame clones, not every one. The table includes approximately 45,000 clones, almost 95% detected once. This chain connects TRBV5-6 to TRBJ2-6; D possibly corresponds to TRBD1 (5 bases). The source material was PBMCs. The sequence was obtained from a woman between 45 and 65 years old in good health and a related stem cell transplant donor. In DNA, the CDR3 is TGTGCCAGCAGCGAGACAGCTCTCTCTGGGGCCAACGTCCTGACTTTC. This gives the protein CASSETALSGANVLTF.